This T cell receptor (beta chain) was sequenced in a study of blood T cell repertoires in COVID-19. At the level of the study: Samples of COVID-19 (acute and convalescent) were obtained from the United States, Italy and Spain. The analysed material was cDNA or gDNA that came from T cells, B-cell-depleted T cells, or PBMCs.

In the original workflow: Reference gene primer amplification gave nucleated cell count estimates. The table came from immunoSEQ multiplex PCR; TCRdb's copy has only in-frame clones and leaves some out. That table gives V, J and clone size, and the DNA gave D and trimming. This table holds about 190,000 clones, approximately 80% found once. The V end lost 0 bases, the J end lost 2 bases, and 6 bases lay between the germline ends. The CDR3 is 14 amino acids. CDR1 and CDR2 (germline): LGHNA, YNFKEQ. This sequence originates from a man aged 50-59 years who had recovered from COVID-19. The chain combines TRBV4-2 with TRBJ2-3; D ambiguous. Material: peripheral blood. This CDR3 reads CASSQDHSTDTQYF. The CDR3 nucleotides read TGTGCCAGCAGCCAAGATCACTCCACAGATACGCAGTATTTT.